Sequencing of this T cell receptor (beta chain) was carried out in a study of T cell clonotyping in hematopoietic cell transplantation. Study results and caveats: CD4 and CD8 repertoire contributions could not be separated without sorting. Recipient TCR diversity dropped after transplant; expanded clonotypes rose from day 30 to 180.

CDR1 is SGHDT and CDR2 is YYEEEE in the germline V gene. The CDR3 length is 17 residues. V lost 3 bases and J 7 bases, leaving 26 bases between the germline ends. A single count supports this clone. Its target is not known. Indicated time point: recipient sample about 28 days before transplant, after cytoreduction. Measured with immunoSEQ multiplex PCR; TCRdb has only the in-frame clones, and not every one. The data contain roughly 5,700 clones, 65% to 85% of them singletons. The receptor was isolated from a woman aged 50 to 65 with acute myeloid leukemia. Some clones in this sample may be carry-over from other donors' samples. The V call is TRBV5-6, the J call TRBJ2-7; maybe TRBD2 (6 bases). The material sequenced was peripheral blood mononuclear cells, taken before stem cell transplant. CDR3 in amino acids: CASSSWYMGISGGEQYF. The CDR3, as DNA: TGTGCCAGCAGCTCCTGGTATATGGGGATCTCCGGGGGTGAGCAGTACTTC.